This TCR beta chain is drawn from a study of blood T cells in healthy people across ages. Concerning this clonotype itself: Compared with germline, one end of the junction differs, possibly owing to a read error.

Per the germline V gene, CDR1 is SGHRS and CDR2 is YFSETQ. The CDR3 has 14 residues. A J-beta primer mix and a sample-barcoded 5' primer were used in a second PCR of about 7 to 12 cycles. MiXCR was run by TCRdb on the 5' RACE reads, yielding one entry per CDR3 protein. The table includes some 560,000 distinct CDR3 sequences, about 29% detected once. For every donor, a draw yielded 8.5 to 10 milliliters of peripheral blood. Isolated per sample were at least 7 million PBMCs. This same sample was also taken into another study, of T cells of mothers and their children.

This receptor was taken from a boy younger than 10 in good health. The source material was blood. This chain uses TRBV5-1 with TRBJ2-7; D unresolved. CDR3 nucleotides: TGCGCCAGCAGCAAGGATACTTCGGCTGGCGAGCAGTCCTTC. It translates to CASSKDTSAGEQSF. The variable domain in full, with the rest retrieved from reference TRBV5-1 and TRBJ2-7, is KAGVTQTPRYLIKTRGQQVTLSCSPISGHRSVSWYQQTPGQGLQFLFEYFSETQRNKGNFPGRFSGRQFSNSRSEMNVSTLELGDSALYLCASSKDTSAGEQSFGPGTRLTVT.